The next 7 T cell receptor beta chains were all read from a single sample in a study of T cell responses to AZD1222 COVID-19 vaccine. The table came from immunoSEQ multiplex PCR; TCRdb's copy has only in-frame clones and leaves some out. The top ten clones hold roughly 16% of a sample with 140,000 to 150,000 clones, about 87% of them seen once. Sample: peripheral blood, taken on day 0 of AZD1222 vaccination. These receptors were taken from an adult in good health.

The chain uses TRBV10-3 and TRBJ1-2, with D hard to call. The CDR3 totals 13 residues. The V end lost 4 bases, the J end lost 4 bases, and 10 bases lay between the germline ends. The V gene's germline CDR1 is ENHRY and CDR2 SYGVKD. The chain's CDR3 is CAISVGTFYGYTF. The CDR3 nucleotides read TGTGCCATCAGTGTCGGCACGTTCTATGGCTACACCTTC.

The genes are TRBV24-1 and TRBJ2-1; D perhaps matches TRBD1 (6 bases). Deletions cut 3 bases from V and 6 bases from J, with 11 bases between. The CDR3 consists of 14 residues. Germline-derived CDR1 and CDR2 are KGHDR and SFDVKD. The CDR3 loop reads CATSDPGQINEQFF. The CDR3, as DNA: TGTGCCACCAGTGATCCTGGACAGATCAATGAGCAGTTCTTC.

The rearrangement links TRBV25-1 to TRBJ1-2, with 8 bases fitting TRBD1. The germline gives CDR1 MGHDK, CDR2 SYGVNS. V lost 5 bases and J lost 5; bases outside the gene matches: 4. The length of the CDR3 is 13 residues. The CDR3 bases are TGTGCCAGCAGTCAGCAGGGGGCGTATGGCTACACCTTC. It specifies CASSQQGAYGYTF.

This chain uses TRBV12-5 with TRBJ1-6; D is undetermined. This CDR3 is built from 15 residues. V was shortened by 1 base and J by 8 bases, with 12 bases between the two germline ends. CDR1 and CDR2 (germline): LGHNT, FRNRAP. Here the CDR3 DNA reads TGTGCTAGTGGTTTGGGGACGGACGGATATTCACCCCTCCACTTT. Translated: CASGLGTDGYSPLHF.

This clone was picked up a small number of times. The chain employs TRBV6-1 and TRBJ2-5; the D is unclear. The V gene's germline CDR1 is MNHNS and CDR2 SASEGT. The ends were cut back, 2 bases at V and 13 bases at J, with 17 bases in the middle. The CDR3 runs to 13 residues. CDR3 residues: CASSERASLTMYF. The CDR3 DNA reads TGTGCCAGCAGTGAACGGGCCAGCCTTACGATGTACTTC.

This chain joins TRBV9 and TRBJ2-1; 7 bases line up with TRBD1. The germline CDR1 and CDR2 sequences are SGDLS and YYNGEE. V dropped 4 bases and J dropped 5; count of bases not matched to a gene: 9. The CDR3 consists of 15 residues. DNA for the CDR3: TGTGCCAGCAGCCTGCTCCGGGACAGCCACAATGAGCAGTTCTTC. Amino acid sequence: CASSLLRDSHNEQFF. The variable domain in full, with the rest retrieved from reference TRBV9 and TRBJ2-1, is DSGVTQTPKHLITATGQRVTLRCSPRSGDLSVYWYQQSLDQGLQFLIQYYNGEERAKGNILERFSAQQFPDLHSELNLSSLELGDSALYFCASSLLRDSHNEQFFGPGTRLTVL.

The chain uses TRBV28 and TRBJ1-5, with D perhaps TRBD1 (5 bases). V lost 8 bases and J lost 1, with 12 bases in between. This CDR3 contains 14 residues. Germline V lookup: CDR1 MDHEN, CDR2 SYDVKM. The CDR3 is CASGGGASNQPQHF. DNA of the CDR3: TGTGCCAGCGGGGGTGGGGCCAGCAATCAGCCCCAGCATTTT. Together with reference TRBV28 and TRBJ1-5, the CDR3 gives the full variable domain: DVKVTQSSRYLVKRTGEKVFLECVQDMDHENMFWYRQDPGLGLRLIYFSYDVKMKEKGDIPEGYSVSREKKERFSLILESASTNQTSMYLCASGGGASNQPQHFGDGTRLSIL.